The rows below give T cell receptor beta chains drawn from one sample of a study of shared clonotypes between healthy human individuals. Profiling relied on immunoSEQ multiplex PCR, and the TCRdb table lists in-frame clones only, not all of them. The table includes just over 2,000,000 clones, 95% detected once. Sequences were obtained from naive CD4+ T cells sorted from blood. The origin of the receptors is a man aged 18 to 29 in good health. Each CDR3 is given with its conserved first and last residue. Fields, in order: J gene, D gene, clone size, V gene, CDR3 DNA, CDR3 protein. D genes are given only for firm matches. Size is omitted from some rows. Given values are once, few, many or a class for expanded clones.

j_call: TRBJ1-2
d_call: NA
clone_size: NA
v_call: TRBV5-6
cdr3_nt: TGTGCCAGCAGCCGGACGAACTATGGCTACACCTTC
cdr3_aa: CASSRTNYGYTF

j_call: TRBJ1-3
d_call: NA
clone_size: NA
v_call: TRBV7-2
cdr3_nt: TGTGCCAGCAGCTTAGCGTTGGGGGCCGCCTCTGGAAACACCATATATTTT
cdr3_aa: CASSLALGAASGNTIYF

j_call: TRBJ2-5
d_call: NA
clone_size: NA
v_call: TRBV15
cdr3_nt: TGTGCCACCAGCAGAGATCTCGGGCTGGTCCAAGAGACCCAGTACTTC
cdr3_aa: CATSRDLGLVQETQYF

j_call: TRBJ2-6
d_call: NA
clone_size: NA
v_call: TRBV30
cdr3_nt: TGTGCCTGGAGTCGCCAGACGAGCTCTGGGGCCAACGTCCTGACTTTC
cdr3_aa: CAWSRQTSSGANVLTF

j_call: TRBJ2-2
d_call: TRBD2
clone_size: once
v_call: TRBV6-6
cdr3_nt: TGTGCCAGCAGAAATAGCGGGGGAACCGGGGAGCTGTTTTTT
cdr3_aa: CASRNSGGTGELFF

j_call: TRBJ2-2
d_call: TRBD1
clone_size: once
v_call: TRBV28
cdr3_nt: TGTGCCAGCAGCCCTGTGGGGGCAGGGGGCACCGGGGAGCTGTTTTTT
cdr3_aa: CASSPVGAGGTGELFF

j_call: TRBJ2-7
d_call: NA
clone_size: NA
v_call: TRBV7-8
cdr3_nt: TGTGCCAGCAGCTTAGGGGGGGCGGTGGACGAGCAGTACTTC
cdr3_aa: CASSLGGAVDEQYF

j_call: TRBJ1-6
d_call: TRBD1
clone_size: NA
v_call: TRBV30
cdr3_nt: TGTGCCTGGAGTTACAGGGGACAGAATTCACCCCTCCACTTT
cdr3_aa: CAWSYRGQNSPLHF

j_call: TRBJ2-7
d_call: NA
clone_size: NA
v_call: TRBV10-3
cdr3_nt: TGTGCCATCAGCCCCGTATTATCCCCCTACGAGCAGTACTTC
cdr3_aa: CAISPVLSPYEQYF

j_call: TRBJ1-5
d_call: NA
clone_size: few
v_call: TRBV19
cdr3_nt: TGTGCCAGTAGTTTCGTCGGCAATCAGCCCCAGCATTTT
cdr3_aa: CASSFVGNQPQHF

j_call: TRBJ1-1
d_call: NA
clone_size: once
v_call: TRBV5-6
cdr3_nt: TGTGCCAGCAGCTCCCCGGGTCAAGGGAGATCGTTTGGCACTGAAGCTTTCTTT
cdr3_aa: CASSSPGQGRSFGTEAFF

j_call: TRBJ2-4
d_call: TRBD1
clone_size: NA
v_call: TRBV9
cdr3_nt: TGTGCCAGCAGCGTCGGCGGACAGGGGAACATTCAGTACTTC
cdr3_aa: CASSVGGQGNIQYF

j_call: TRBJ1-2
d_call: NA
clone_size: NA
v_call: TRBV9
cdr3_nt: TGTGCCAGCAGCCGGGGCTATGGGCAGGGCTACACCTTC
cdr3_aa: CASSRGYGQGYTF

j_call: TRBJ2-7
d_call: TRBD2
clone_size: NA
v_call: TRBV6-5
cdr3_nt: TGTGCCAGCAGTCGGACTAGCGGCCCCTACGAGCAGTACTTC
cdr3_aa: CASSRTSGPYEQYF

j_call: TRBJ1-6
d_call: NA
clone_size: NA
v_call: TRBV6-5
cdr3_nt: TGTGCCAGCAGTCAGACTCGTAATTCACCCCTCCACTTT
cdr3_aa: CASSQTRNSPLHF

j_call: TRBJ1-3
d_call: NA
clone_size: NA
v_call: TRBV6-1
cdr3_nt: TGTGCCAGCTCAGGGGTCTTCTCTGGAAACACCATATATTTT
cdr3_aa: CASSGVFSGNTIYF

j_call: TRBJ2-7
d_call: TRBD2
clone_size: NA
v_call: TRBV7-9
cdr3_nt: TGTGCCAGCAGCTTACTGGAGCGGGGGGAGCAGTACTTC
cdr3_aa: CASSLLERGEQYF